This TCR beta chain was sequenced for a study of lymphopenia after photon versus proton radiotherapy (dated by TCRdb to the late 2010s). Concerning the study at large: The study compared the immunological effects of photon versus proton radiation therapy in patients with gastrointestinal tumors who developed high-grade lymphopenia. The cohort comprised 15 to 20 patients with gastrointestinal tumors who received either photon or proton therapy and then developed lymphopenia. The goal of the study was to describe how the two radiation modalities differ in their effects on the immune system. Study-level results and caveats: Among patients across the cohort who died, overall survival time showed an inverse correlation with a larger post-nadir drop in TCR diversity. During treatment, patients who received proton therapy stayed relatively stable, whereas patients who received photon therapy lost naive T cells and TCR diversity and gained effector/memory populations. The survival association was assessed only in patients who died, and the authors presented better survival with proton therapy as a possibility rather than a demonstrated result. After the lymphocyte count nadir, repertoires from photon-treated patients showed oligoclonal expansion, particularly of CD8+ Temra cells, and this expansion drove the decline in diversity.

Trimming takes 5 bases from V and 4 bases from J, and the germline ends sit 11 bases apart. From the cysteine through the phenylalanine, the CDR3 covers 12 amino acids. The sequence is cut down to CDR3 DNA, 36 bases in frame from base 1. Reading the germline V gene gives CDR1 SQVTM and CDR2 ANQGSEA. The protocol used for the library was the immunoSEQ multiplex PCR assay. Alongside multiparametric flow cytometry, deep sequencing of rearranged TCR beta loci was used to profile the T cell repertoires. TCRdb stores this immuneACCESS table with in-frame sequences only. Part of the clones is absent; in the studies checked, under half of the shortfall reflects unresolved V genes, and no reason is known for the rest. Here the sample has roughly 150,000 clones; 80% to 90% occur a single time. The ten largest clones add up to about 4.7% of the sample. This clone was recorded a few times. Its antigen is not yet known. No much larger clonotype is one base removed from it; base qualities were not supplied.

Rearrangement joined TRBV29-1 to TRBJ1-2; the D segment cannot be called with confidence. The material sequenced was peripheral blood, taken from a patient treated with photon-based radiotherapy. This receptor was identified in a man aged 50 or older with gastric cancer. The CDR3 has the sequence CSVTEGGYGYTF. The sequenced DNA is TGCAGCGTTACTGAGGGTGGCTATGGCTACACCTTC.